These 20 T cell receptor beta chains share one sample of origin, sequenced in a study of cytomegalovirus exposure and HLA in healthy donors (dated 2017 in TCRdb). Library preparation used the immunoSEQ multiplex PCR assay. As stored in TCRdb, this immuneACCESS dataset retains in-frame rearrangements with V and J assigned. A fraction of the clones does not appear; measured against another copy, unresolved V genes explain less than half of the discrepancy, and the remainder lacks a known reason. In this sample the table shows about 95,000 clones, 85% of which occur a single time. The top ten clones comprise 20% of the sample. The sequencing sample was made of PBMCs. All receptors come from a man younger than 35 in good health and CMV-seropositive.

The CDR3 protein is CASSLEFPATGYAYNEQFF. In nucleotides, the CDR3 is TGTGCCAGCAGCTTAGAATTTCCCGCGACAGGGTATGCCTACAATGAGCAGTTCTTC. J is TRBJ2-1 and V is TRBV7-6; 7 nucleotides match TRBD1. CDR3 length equals 19 residues. The germline gives CDR1 SGHVS, CDR2 FNYEAQ. Trimming at V came to 1 base and at J to 2 bases, leaving 14 bases not matched to a gene. Full variable domain (rest looked up from reference TRBV7-6 and TRBJ2-1): GAGVSQSPRYKVTKRGQDVALRCDPISGHVSLYWYRQALGQGPEFLTYFNYEAQQDKSGLPNDRFSAERPEGSISTLTIQRTEQRDSAMYRCASSLEFPATGYAYNEQFFGPGTRLTVL.

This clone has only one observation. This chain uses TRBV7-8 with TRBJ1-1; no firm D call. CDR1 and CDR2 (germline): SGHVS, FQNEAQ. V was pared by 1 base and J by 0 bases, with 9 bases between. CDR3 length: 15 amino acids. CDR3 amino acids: CASSLVLGLNTEAFF. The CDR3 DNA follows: TGTGCCAGCAGCTTAGTTCTAGGATTGAACACTGAAGCTTTCTTT.

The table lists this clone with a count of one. Here the CDR3 DNA reads TGTGCCAGCAGGTCTACTATTCCCACTGAAGCTTTCTTT. It specifies CASRSTIPTEAFF. This chain links TRBV28 with TRBJ1-1; D is unresolved. Trimming left V 6 bases short and J 4 bases short, with 12 bases between. The CDR3 spans 13 residues. CDR1 is MDHEN, CDR2 SYDVKM, per germline.

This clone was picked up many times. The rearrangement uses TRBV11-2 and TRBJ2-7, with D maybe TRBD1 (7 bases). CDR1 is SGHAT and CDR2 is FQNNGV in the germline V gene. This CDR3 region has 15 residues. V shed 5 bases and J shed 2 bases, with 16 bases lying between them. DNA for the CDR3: TGTGCCAGCAGCCGACAAGGGGGGACAGCCTACGAGCAGTACTTC. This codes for CASSRQGGTAYEQYF.

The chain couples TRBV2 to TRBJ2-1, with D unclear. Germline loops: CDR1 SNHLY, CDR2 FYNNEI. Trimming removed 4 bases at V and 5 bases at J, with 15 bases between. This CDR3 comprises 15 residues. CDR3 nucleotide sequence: TGTGCCAGCAGTGGGGTAGCTAAACCTCACAATGAGCAGTTCTTC. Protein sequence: CASSGVAKPHNEQFF. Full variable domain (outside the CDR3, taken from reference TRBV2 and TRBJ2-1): EPEVTQTPSHQVTQMGQEVILRCVPISNHLYFYWYRQILGQKVEFLVSFYNNEISEKSEIFDDQFSVERPDGSNFTLKIRSTKLEDSAMYFCASSGVAKPHNEQFFGPGTRLTVL.

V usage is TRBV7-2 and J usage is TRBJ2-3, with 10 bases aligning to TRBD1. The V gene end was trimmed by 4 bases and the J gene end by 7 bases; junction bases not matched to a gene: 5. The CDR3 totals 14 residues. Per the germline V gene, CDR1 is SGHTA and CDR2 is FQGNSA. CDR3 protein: CASSYGTGAYTQYF. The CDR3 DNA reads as TGTGCCAGCAGCTACGGGACAGGGGCGTATACGCAGTATTTT.

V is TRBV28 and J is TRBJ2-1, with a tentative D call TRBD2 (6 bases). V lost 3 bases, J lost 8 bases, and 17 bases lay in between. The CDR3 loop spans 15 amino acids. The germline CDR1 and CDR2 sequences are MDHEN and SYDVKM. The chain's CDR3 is CASSLQEGPAYEQFF. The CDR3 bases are TGTGCCAGCAGTTTGCAGGAGGGCCCGGCCTATGAGCAGTTCTTC.

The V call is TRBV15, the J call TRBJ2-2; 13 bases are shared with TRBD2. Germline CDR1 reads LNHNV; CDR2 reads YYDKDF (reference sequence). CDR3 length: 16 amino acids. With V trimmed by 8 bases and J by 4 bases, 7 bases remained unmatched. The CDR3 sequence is CATHRGLAGSTGELFF. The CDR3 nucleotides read TGTGCCACCCATAGGGGACTAGCGGGAAGCACCGGGGAGCTGTTTTTT.

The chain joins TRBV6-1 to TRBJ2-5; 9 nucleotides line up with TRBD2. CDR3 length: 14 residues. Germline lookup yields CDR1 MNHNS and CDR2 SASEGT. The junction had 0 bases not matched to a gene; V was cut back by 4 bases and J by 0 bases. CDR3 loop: CASSGLADQETQYF. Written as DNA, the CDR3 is TGTGCCAGCAGTGGACTAGCGGACCAAGAGACCCAGTACTTC.

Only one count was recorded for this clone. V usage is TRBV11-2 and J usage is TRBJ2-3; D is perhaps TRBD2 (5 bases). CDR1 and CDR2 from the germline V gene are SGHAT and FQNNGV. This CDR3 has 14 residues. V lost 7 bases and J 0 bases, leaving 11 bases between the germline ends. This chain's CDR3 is CASTFGGSTDTQYF. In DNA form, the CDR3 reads TGTGCCAGCACCTTCGGCGGGAGCACAGATACGCAGTATTTT.

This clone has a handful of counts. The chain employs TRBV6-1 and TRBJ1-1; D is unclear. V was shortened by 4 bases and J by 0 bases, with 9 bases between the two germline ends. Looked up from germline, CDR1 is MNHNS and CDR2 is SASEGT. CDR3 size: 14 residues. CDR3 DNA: TGTGCCAGCAGTGGGGCAGCCATGAACACTGAAGCTTTCTTT. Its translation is CASSGAAMNTEAFF.

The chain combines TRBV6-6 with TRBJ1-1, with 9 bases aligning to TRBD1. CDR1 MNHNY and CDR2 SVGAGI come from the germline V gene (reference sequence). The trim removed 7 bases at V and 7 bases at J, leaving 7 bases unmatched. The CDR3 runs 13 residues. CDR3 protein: CASTRDRVDEAFF. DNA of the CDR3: TGTGCCAGCACCAGGGACAGGGTCGATGAAGCTTTCTTT.

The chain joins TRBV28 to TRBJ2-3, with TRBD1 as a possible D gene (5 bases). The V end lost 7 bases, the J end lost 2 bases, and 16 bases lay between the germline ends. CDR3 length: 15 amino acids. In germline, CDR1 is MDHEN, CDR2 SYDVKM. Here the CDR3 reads CASTISQGFTDTQYF. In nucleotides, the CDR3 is TGTGCCAGCACCATATCCCAGGGATTCACAGATACGCAGTATTTT.

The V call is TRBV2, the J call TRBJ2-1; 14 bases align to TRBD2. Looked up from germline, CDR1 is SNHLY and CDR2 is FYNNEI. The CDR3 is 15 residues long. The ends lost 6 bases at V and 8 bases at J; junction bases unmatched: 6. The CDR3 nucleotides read TGTGCCAGCAGCGGGACTAGCGGGAGATGGGATGAGCAGTTCTTC. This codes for CASSGTSGRWDEQFF.

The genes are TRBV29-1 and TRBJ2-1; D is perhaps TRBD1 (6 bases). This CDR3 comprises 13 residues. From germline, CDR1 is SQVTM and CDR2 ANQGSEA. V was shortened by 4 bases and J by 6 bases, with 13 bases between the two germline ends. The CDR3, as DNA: TGCAGCGTTGTGCCAGGGGCTCTCAATGAGCAGTTCTTC. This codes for CSVVPGALNEQFF.

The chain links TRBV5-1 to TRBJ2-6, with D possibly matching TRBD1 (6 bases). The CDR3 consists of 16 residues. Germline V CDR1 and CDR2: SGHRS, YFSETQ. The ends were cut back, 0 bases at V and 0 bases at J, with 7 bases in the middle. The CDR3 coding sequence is TGCGCCAGCAGCTTGGGGGGGCCCTCTGGGGCCAACGTCCTGACTTTC. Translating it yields CASSLGGPSGANVLTF.

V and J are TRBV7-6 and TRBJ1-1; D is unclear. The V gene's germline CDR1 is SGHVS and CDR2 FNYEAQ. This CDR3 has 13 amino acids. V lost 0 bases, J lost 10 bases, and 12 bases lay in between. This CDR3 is CASSLAVSGIAFF. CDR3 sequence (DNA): TGTGCCAGCAGCTTAGCAGTCAGCGGAATAGCTTTCTTT.

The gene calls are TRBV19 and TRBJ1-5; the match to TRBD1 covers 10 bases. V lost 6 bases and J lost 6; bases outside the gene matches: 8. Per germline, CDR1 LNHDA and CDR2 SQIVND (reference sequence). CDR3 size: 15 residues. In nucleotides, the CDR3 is TGTGCCAGTAGCCAGACAGGGGGCCAAGGTCAGCCCCAGCATTTT. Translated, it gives CASSQTGGQGQPQHF.

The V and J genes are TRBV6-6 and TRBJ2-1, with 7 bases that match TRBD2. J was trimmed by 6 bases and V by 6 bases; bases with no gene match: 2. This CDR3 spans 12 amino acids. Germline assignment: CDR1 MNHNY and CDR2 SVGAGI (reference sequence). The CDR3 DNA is TGTGCCAGCAGCGGACTAGTCAATGAGCAGTTCTTC. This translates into CASSGLVNEQFF.

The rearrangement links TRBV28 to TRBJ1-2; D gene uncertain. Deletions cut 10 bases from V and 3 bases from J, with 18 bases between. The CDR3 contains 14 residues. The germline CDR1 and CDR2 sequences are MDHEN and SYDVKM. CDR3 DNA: TGTGCCATCCGAACAGTGGAAGGTGACTATGGCTACACCTTC. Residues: CAIRTVEGDYGYTF.